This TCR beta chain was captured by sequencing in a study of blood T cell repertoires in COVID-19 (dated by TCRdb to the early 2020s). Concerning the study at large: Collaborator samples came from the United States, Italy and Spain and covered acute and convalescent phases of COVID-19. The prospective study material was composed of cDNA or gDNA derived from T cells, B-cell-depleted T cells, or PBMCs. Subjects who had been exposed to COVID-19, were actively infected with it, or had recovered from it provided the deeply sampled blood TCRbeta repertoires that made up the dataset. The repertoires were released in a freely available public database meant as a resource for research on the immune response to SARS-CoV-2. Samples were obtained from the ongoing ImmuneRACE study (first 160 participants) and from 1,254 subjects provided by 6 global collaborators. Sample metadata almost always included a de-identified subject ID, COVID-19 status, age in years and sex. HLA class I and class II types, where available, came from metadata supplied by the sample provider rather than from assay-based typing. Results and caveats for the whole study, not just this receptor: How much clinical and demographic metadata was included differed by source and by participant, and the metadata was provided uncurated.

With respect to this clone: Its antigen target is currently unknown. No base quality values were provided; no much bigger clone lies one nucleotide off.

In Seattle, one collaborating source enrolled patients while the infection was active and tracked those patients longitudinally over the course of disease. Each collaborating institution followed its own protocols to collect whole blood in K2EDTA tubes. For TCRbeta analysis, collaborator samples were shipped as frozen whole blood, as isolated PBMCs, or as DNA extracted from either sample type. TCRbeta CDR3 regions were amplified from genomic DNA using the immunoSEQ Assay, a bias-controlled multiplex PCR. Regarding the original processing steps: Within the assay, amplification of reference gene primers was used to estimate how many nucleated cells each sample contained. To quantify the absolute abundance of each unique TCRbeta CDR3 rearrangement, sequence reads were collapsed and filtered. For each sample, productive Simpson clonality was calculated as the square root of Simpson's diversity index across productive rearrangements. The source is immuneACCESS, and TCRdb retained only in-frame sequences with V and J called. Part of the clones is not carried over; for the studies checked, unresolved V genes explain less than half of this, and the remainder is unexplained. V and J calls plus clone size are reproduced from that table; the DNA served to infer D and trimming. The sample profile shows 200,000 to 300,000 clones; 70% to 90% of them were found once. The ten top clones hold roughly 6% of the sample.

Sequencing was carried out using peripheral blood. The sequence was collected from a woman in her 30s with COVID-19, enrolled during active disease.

The CDR3 reads as follows: CASSQEQGSYEQYF. The nucleotide sequence reads as follows: TGCGCCAGCAGCCAGGAACAGGGATCCTACGAGCAGTACTTC. Recombination joined TRBV4-3 with TRBJ2-7, with TRBD1 as a weak D call on 6 bases. V lost 3 bases and J lost 1 base; the stretch between them is 10 bases long. Looking up the germline V gene yields CDR1 LGHNA and CDR2 YSLEER. The CDR3, cysteine through phenylalanine, is 14 amino acids long. Just the 42-base CDR3 DNA is kept, in frame starting at base 1.